This is a list of T cell receptor beta chains from one sample in a study of glioma-infiltrating T cells. TCRdb redid the calling of the multiplex PCR reads with MiXCR, one entry per CDR3 protein. The repertoire has a few hundred thousand distinct CDR3 sequences, roughly two fifths of them found once; the top ten carry about 11%. The sample taken for sequencing was glioma tissue, nonneoplastic brain tissue, or PBMCs (not recorded which). The source is a human donor with low-grade glioma or glioblastoma, undergoing nonglioma brain surgery, or in good health (not recorded which). The CDR3 runs from the conserved cysteine through the conserved F or W. The D gene is left open where the match is weak. Expanded clones are given a class, and other clones once, few, many or no size at all.

TRBD1	TRBV20-1	many	TRBJ2-2	CSARARGYFPGELFF	TGCAGTGCTAGAGCCAGGGGGTATTTCCCCGGGGAGCTGTTTTTT
TRBD2	TRBV7-2	NA	TRBJ2-1	CASSPVDSGIEQFF	TGTGCCAGCAGCCCGGTCGATAGCGGGATCGAGCAGTTCTTC
TRBD1	TRBV6-2/TRBV6-3	few	TRBJ2-2	CASSSWGTGFPARHTGELFF	TGTGCCAGCAGTTCCTGGGGGACAGGGTTCCCGGCACGTCACACCGGGGAGCTGTTTTTT
TRBD2	TRBV6-2/TRBV6-3	NA	TRBJ2-1	CASSSTLAGARISYNERFF	TGTGCCAGCAGTTCAACGCTAGCGGGAGCCCGAATCTCCTACAATGAGCGGTTCTTC
NA	TRBV6-2/TRBV6-3	NA	TRBJ2-7	CASGYGTTYEQYF	TGTGCCAGCGGTTACGGGACGACTTACGAGCAGTACTTC
NA	TRBV6-1	NA	TRBJ1-2	CASSHARGSAYGYTF	TGTGCCAGCAGCCATGCTAGGGGATCCGCCTATGGCTACACCTTC
NA	TRBV7-2	NA	TRBJ2-1	CASSSTRGLGFF	TGTGCCAGCAGCAGTACTCGAGGACTGGGGTTCTTC
NA	TRBV24-1	few	TRBJ1-1	CATSEGIDTEAFF	TGTGCCACCAGTGAAGGGATCGACACTGAAGCTTTCTTT
TRBD2	TRBV20-1	many	TRBJ2-3	CSARGVLAGVATQYF	TGCAGTGCTAGAGGCGTACTAGCGGGAGTTGCTACGCAGTATTTT
NA	TRBV7-2	few	TRBJ2-1	CASSLEPSYEQFF	TGTGCCAGCAGCTTAGAGCCTAGCTATGAGCAGTTCTTC
NA	TRBV5-4	NA	TRBJ1-2	CASSLDRQIYGYTF	TGTGCCAGCAGCTTGGATCGACAGATATATGGCTACACCTTC
NA	TRBV5-5	few	TRBJ2-3	CASSLSGWSDTQYF	TGTGCCAGCAGCTTGTCGGGTTGGTCAGATACGCAGTATTTT
NA	TRBV27	many	TRBJ1-2	CASSFTEDYGYTF	TGTGCCAGCAGTTTCACAGAGGACTATGGCTACACCTTC
TRBD1	TRBV20-1	NA	TRBJ1-1	CSANDREKIFTEAFF	TGCAGTGCTAACGACAGGGAAAAAATTTTTACTGAAGCTTTCTTT
TRBD2	TRBV20-1	NA	TRBJ2-1	CSAQSGRCSYNEQFF	TGCAGTGCTCAGAGCGGGAGGTGTTCCTACAATGAGCAGTTCTTC
NA	TRBV20-1	many	TRBJ2-7	CSAPRANSYEQYF	TGCAGTGCTCCCAGGGCTAACTCCTACGAGCAGTACTTC
TRBD2	TRBV7-2	NA	TRBJ2-5	CASSLLAGLGETQYF	TGTGCCAGCAGCTTATTAGCGGGACTGGGGGAGACCCAGTACTTC
NA	TRBV20-1	NA	TRBJ2-1	CGARDSRNEQFF	TGCGGTGCTAGGGATTCTAGAAATGAGCAGTTCTTC
NA	TRBV6-5	NA	TRBJ2-7	CASSPRPQGPYEQYF	TGTGCCAGCAGCCCCCGCCCCCAGGGCCCCTACGAGCAGTACTTC
TRBD2	TRBV20-1	NA	TRBJ2-7	CSARDPAGAYEQYF	TGTAGTGCTAGAGATCCGGCGGGAGCCTACGAGCAGTACTTC
NA	TRBV27	many	TRBJ1-2	CANLNRVRGYTF	TGTGCCAATCTAAACAGGGTTCGTGGCTACACCTTC
TRBD2	TRBV28	few	TRBJ2-7	CASSQLTSGPTYEQYF	TGTGCCAGCAGTCAACTGACTAGCGGGCCCACCTACGAGCAGTACTTC
TRBD1	TRBV4-1	NA	TRBJ2-3	CASSQEVGQGADTQYF	TGCGCCAGCAGCCAAGAGGTGGGACAGGGGGCAGATACGCAGTATTTT
NA	TRBV20-1	many	TRBJ1-6	CSARDRGGQSPLHF	TGCAGTGCTAGAGATAGAGGGGGACAATCACCCCTCCACTTT
TRBD2	TRBV15	NA	TRBJ2-3	CATSPGLGVGVDTQYF	TGTGCCACCAGCCCCGGACTAGGAGTGGGTGTGGATACGCAGTATTTT
TRBD2	TRBV15	many	TRBJ2-1	CATSRELAGAPEQFF	TGTGCCACCAGCAGAGAGCTAGCGGGAGCCCCTGAGCAGTTCTTC
NA	TRBV18	NA	TRBJ1-4	CASSPGIDEKLFF	TGTGCCAGCTCACCCGGGATCGATGAAAAACTGTTTTTT
NA	TRBV4-1	few	TRBJ2-7	CASSPFWVASSYEQYF	TGCGCCAGCAGCCCTTTCTGGGTAGCGAGCTCCTACGAGCAGTACTTC
TRBD2	TRBV28	few	TRBJ2-1	CANGRANEQFF	TGTGCCAACGGGAGGGCCAATGAGCAGTTCTTC
NA	TRBV28	NA	TRBJ1-1	CASSYSSGTEAFF	TGTGCCAGCAGTTACTCGAGTGGCACTGAAGCTTTCTTT
NA	TRBV7-9	few	TRBJ2-1	CASSSPPGNFLDEQFF	TGTGCCAGCAGCTCGCCTCCGGGAAACTTCCTCGATGAGCAGTTCTTC
NA	TRBV4-1	few	TRBJ2-3	CASSQAGGASTDTQYF	TGCGCCAGCAGCCAAGCGGGCGGCGCTAGCACAGATACGCAGTATTTT
TRBD2	TRBV4-3	NA	TRBJ2-3	CASSPAGGRLGADTQYF	TGCGCCAGCAGCCCGGCTGGCGGGAGGTTGGGCGCAGATACGCAGTATTTT
TRBD1	TRBV2	NA	TRBJ2-7	CASSEVDRDAYEQYF	TGTGCCAGCAGTGAAGTAGACAGGGATGCTTACGAGCAGTACTTC
NA	TRBV6-2/TRBV6-3	many	TRBJ1-1	CASSYAENTEAFF	TGTGCCAGCAGTTACGCAGAGAACACTGAAGCTTTCTTT
NA	TRBV28	once	TRBJ2-2	CASVFFGQLFF	TGTGCCAGCGTCTTCTTCGGGCAGCTGTTTTTT
NA	TRBV28	NA	TRBJ2-7	CASSLGETSPYEQYF	TGTGCCAGCAGTTTAGGCGAGACGAGCCCCTACGAGCAGTACTTC
NA	TRBV20-1	NA	TRBJ1-5	CSARSTGLLNQPQHF	TGCAGTGCTAGATCTACAGGGTTACTCAATCAGCCCCAGCATTTT
TRBD1	TRBV3-1	NA	TRBJ1-4	CASSQTGTGAEKLFF	TGTGCCAGCAGCCAAACCGGGACAGGGGCTGAAAAACTGTTTTTT
NA	TRBV6-2/TRBV6-3	NA	TRBJ2-5	CASSYSRMGPTRGETQYF	TGTGCCAGCAGTTACTCGAGGATGGGACCGACAAGAGGGGAGACCCAGTACTTC
NA	TRBV20-1	NA	TRBJ1-5	CSARELTGYSNQPQHF	TGCAGTGCTAGAGAACTGACAGGCTATAGCAATCAGCCCCAGCATTTT
NA	TRBV6-2/TRBV6-3	many	TRBJ2-1	CASTNWNEQFF	TGTGCCAGCACCAACTGGAATGAGCAGTTCTTC
TRBD2	TRBV6-5	once	TRBJ2-7	CARSLFQAGGTAYEQYF	TGTGCCAGGAGCCTATTCCAAGCGGGAGGTACAGCCTACGAGCAGTACTTC
NA	TRBV20-1	many	TRBJ1-1	CSARMKGWVTEAFF	TGCAGTGCTAGAATGAAGGGGTGGGTCACTGAAGCTTTCTTT
NA	TRBV20-1	many	TRBJ1-5	CSATDRYQPQHF	TGCAGTGCTACTGACAGATATCAGCCCCAGCATTTT
TRBD1	TRBV12-3/TRBV12-4	NA	TRBJ2-7	CASSAGTAVLYEQYF	TGTGCCAGCAGTGCCGGGACAGCGGTTCTCTACGAGCAGTACTTC
NA	TRBV6-2/TRBV6-3	many	TRBJ1-1	CASSTTGRANTEAFF	TGTGCCAGCAGTACAACGGGACGGGCGAACACTGAAGCTTTCTTT
TRBD1	TRBV19	NA	TRBJ1-2	CASRDRASYGYTF	TGTGCCAGTCGGGACAGGGCGTCCTATGGCTACACCTTC
TRBD2	TRBV6-6	many	TRBJ2-1	CASSYSMALAGEDEQFF	TGTGCCAGCAGTTACTCGATGGCTCTAGCGGGAGAAGATGAGCAGTTCTTC
NA	TRBV7-2	few	TRBJ2-2	CASSHRPWGENTGELFF	TGTGCCAGCAGCCACCGCCCCTGGGGAGAAAACACCGGGGAGCTGTTTTTT
TRBD1	TRBV7-2	NA	TRBJ1-2	CASSPRPGQGLGVYGYTF	TGTGCCAGCAGCCCTAGACCGGGACAGGGCCTAGGGGTCTATGGCTACACCTTC
TRBD2	TRBV6-1	few	TRBJ2-1	CASSSPPSGSAEQFF	TGTGCCAGCAGCTCCCCCCCTAGCGGGAGTGCGGAGCAGTTCTTC
NA	TRBV4-1	NA	TRBJ2-1	CGSSQPTGFGEQFF	TGCGGCAGCAGCCAACCTACAGGGTTCGGTGAGCAGTTCTTC
NA	TRBV28	few	TRBJ1-2	CASSPLDSNYGYTF	TGTGCCAGCAGTCCACTGGACAGTAACTATGGCTACACCTTC
NA	TRBV4-3	NA	TRBJ2-7	CASSQDRNSYEQYF	TGCGCCAGCAGCCAAGACAGGAACTCCTACGAGCAGTACTTC
NA	TRBV7-9	NA	TRBJ2-5	CTSSLHFGARQETQYF	TGTACCAGCAGCTTACATTTTGGGGCGCGCCAAGAGACCCAGTACTTC